The 27 T cell receptor beta chains below all came from one sample that was sequenced in a study of blood T cell repertoires in COVID-19. Method: immunoSEQ multiplex PCR; TCRdb's copy keeps in-frame clones and lacks some. This sample has about 230,000 clones; approximately 89% occur once, and the top ten carry 3.5% to 4.5%. The sample taken for sequencing was PBMCs or T cells enriched from blood (not recorded which). The receptors derive from a woman aged 25-40 years with acute COVID-19.

V is TRBV3-1 (or the pseudogene TRBV3-2) and J is TRBJ1-1, with D unresolved. CDR1 and CDR2 from the germline V gene are LGHDT and YNNKEL (reference sequence). The CDR3 loop spans 12 amino acids. V was trimmed by 1 base and J by 6 bases, leaving 6 bases between them. The CDR3 is CASSQAGSEAFF. CDR3 nucleotide sequence: TGTGCCAGCAGCCAAGCGGGGTCTGAAGCTTTCTTT.

The rearrangement joins TRBV4-2 to TRBJ1-2, with D tentatively TRBD1 (5 bases). Trimming cost V 0 bases and J 0 bases, with 8 bases left between them. Per germline, CDR1 LGHNA and CDR2 YNFKEQ. The length of the CDR3 is 15 residues. In DNA, the CDR3 is TGTGCCAGCAGCCAAGAGGGGCAGGCTAACTATGGCTACACCTTC. Protein product: CASSQEGQANYGYTF.

This clone was detected once. The genes are TRBV19 and TRBJ2-7, with 11 bases identical to TRBD1. Germline V gene data show CDR1 as LNHDA and CDR2 as SQIVND (reference sequence). Trimming at V came to 5 bases and at J to 0 bases, leaving 6 bases not matched to a gene. The CDR3 has 16 amino acids. In DNA form, the CDR3 reads TGTGCCAGTAGTTCGTCCGGGACAGGGGGCTCCTACGAGCAGTACTTC. Its protein is CASSSSGTGGSYEQYF.

As for this clone: The junction departs from the called germline gene at one end, perhaps through a read error. The genes are TRBV11-2 and TRBJ2-5; 8 bases map to TRBD2. The CDR3 loop spans 14 amino acids. Per the germline V gene, CDR1 is SGHAT and CDR2 is FQNNGV. The CDR3 is CASSLTGGRKGPHF. DNA of the CDR3: TGTGCCAGCAGCTTAACGGGAGGGAGGAAGGGCCCTCACTTC.

This clone has only a few counts. V usage is TRBV3-1 (or the pseudogene TRBV3-2) and J usage is TRBJ2-7; 8 positions agree with TRBD2. CDR3 length equals 15 residues. CDR1 is LGHDT and CDR2 is YNNKEL in the germline V gene (reference sequence). V dropped 1 base and J dropped 4; count of bases not matched to a gene: 6. The CDR3 loop is CASSQAGGGIYEQYF. Written as DNA, the CDR3 is TGTGCCAGCAGCCAAGCGGGCGGGGGGATATACGAGCAGTACTTC.

The chain employs TRBV4-1 and TRBJ2-2, with TRBD2 matching 9 bases. From germline, CDR1 is MGHRA and CDR2 YSYEKL. This CDR3 is built from 18 residues. The V and J ends lost 0 bases and 6 bases, in that order; junction bases with no gene match: 11. CDR3: CASSQEMGLAGRAGELFF. The CDR3 DNA is TGCGCCAGCAGCCAAGAAATGGGGCTAGCGGGGCGGGCCGGGGAGCTGTTTTTT.

The rearrangement links TRBV2 to TRBJ2-5; D is possibly TRBD2 (7 bases). Germline assignment: CDR1 SNHLY and CDR2 FYNNEI. This CDR3 comprises 16 residues. V dropped 3 bases and J dropped 10 bases, with 24 bases sitting between them. The CDR3 DNA is TGTGCCAGCAGTGATCTCAGGGAGGGGGAAAAAGAGGACCAGTACTTC. Translating gives CASSDLREGEKEDQYF.

This clone was seen more than once but under ten times. V and J are TRBV28 and TRBJ2-7; 9 nucleotides match TRBD1. Trimming at V came to 6 bases and at J to 1 base, leaving 7 bases not matched to a gene. CDR1 MDHEN and CDR2 SYDVKM come from the germline V gene. The CDR3 is 15 amino acids. CDR3 in amino acids: CASSPPGQGSYEQYF. The CDR3 nucleotides are TGTGCCAGCAGCCCTCCGGGACAGGGTTCCTACGAGCAGTACTTC.

V and J are TRBV7-9 and TRBJ1-2; 9 bases are shared with TRBD1. The CDR3 totals 15 residues. The trim removed 0 bases at V and 3 bases at J, leaving 2 bases unmatched. The germline V gene encodes CDR1 SEHNR and CDR2 FQNEAQ (reference sequence). DNA for the CDR3: TGTGCCAGCAGCTTAGCGGGACAGGGAGACTATGGCTACACCTTC. It is translated as CASSLAGQGDYGYTF.

V and J are TRBV7-2 and TRBJ1-2, with D unresolved. The V end lost 3 bases, the J end lost 3 bases, and 14 bases lay between the germline ends. CDR1 is SGHTA and CDR2 is FQGNSA in the germline V gene. This CDR3 comprises 15 residues. CDR3 loop: CASSLVAGPDYGYTF. The CDR3 nucleotides are TGTGCCAGCAGCTTGGTAGCGGGCCCTGACTATGGCTACACCTTC. Full variable domain (missing parts from reference TRBV7-2 and TRBJ1-2): GAGVSQSPSNKVTEKGKDVELRCDPISGHTALYWYRQSLGQGLEFLIYFQGNSAPDKSGLPSDRFSAERTGGSVSTLTIQRTQQEDSAVYLCASSLVAGPDYGYTFGSGTRLTVV.

V is TRBV7-2 and J is TRBJ1-1, with D perhaps matching TRBD1 (5 bases). From germline, CDR1 is SGHTA and CDR2 FQGNSA. The CDR3 extends over 13 amino acids. The ends were cut back, 2 bases at V and 8 bases at J, with 12 bases in the middle. The CDR3 DNA sequence: TGTGCCAGCAGCTTACGGTGGTCAGGGGAAGCTTTCTTT. The encoded protein is CASSLRWSGEAFF.

The sample holds many counts of this clone. V is TRBV4-1 and J is TRBJ2-5, with a possible D match to TRBD1 (5 bases). Germline V CDR1 and CDR2: MGHRA, YSYEKL. The CDR3 covers 16 residues. The V gene lost 3 bases and the J gene lost 2 bases, with 16 bases spanning the gap. Here the CDR3 DNA reads TGCGCCAGCAGCCACCCCGACAGAAGTCTACAAGAGACCCAGTACTTC. Its translation is CASSHPDRSLQETQYF.

This clone was observed once. J is TRBJ1-1 and V is TRBV5-5; D is unclear. V was trimmed by 5 bases and J by 5 bases, leaving 13 bases between them. Germline loops: CDR1 SGHKS, CDR2 YYEKEE (reference sequence). CDR3 length: 13 amino acids. The CDR3 loop reads CASRTGVQTEAFF. CDR3 bases: TGTGCCAGCAGGACCGGGGTGCAGACTGAAGCTTTCTTT.

The V and J genes are TRBV6-5 and TRBJ1-2; possible D gene TRBD1, 5 bases. The CDR3 length is 15 residues. Trimming removed 0 bases at V and 6 bases at J, with 14 bases between. Germline V gene sequence: CDR1 MNHEY, CDR2 SVGAGI. DNA of the CDR3: TGTGCCAGCAGTTACTCGAACGTCGCACAGGATGGCTACACCTTC. This gives the protein CASSYSNVAQDGYTF.

The V call is TRBV30, the J call TRBJ1-1, with TRBD1 identical over 8 bases. The CDR3 is 16 amino acids. J was trimmed by 1 base and V by 3 bases; bases with no gene match: 10. Germline V gene sequence: CDR1 GTSNPN, CDR2 SVGIG (reference sequence). The CDR3 is CAWSDASGTGNTEAFF. CDR3 DNA: TGTGCCTGGAGCGATGCTTCCGGGACAGGGAACACTGAAGCTTTCTTT.

The CDR3 DNA follows: TGTGCCAGTAGTCCCTTTAAAGGGGGATTCTATGGCTACACCTTC. Protein: CASSPFKGGFYGYTF. The V gene is TRBV19, the J gene TRBJ1-2; a weak D match, TRBD1 (6 bases). This CDR3 contains 15 residues. CDR1 and CDR2 (germline): LNHDA, SQIVND (reference sequence). The ends were cut back, 5 bases at V and 4 bases at J, with 17 bases in the middle.

The V gene is TRBV9, the J gene TRBJ1-4; 8 bases align to TRBD1. Trimming took 5 bases from V and 7 from J; bases not matched to a gene: 7. The CDR3 sequence is 14 residues long. Germline V lookup: CDR1 SGDLS, CDR2 YYNGEE. The CDR3 region is CASSLGQGGEKLFF. CDR3 nucleotide sequence: TGTGCCAGCAGTCTCGGACAGGGTGGTGAAAAACTGTTTTTT.

The V gene is TRBV7-2, the J gene TRBJ2-2; 9 bases agree with TRBD2. The CDR3 has 17 residues. V shed 3 bases and J 5 bases; nucleotides not matched to a gene: 10. From germline, CDR1 is SGHTA and CDR2 FQGNSA. CDR3 sequence: CASSFLLAGSDTGELFF. In DNA form, the CDR3 reads TGTGCCAGCAGCTTCCTACTAGCGGGTTCGGATACCGGGGAGCTGTTTTTT.

The CDR3 DNA reads as TGTGCCAGCGGGCAGGGGGTAGAGGGCACTGAAGCTTTCTTT. It codes for CASGQGVEGTEAFF. V and J are TRBV4-2 and TRBJ1-1; the match to TRBD1 covers 7 bases. Germline V gives CDR1 LGHNA, CDR2 YNFKEQ. The CDR3 loop spans 14 amino acids. V lost 8 bases, J lost 4 bases, and 10 bases stayed unmatched.

With respect to this clone: In the same sample, other DNA sequences code for this CDR3. The rearrangement uses TRBV5-1 and TRBJ1-1; a weak D match, TRBD1 (5 bases). This CDR3 spans 14 amino acids. CDR1 SGHRS and CDR2 YFSETQ come from the germline V gene. Deletions cut 0 bases from V and 1 base from J, with 7 bases between. As DNA, the CDR3 is TGCGCCAGCAGCTTGGTGGGGGGGAACACTGAAGCTTTCTTT. Amino acid sequence: CASSLVGGNTEAFF.

As concerns this clone: Other DNA sequences from this sample encode an identical CDR3 as well. The V call is TRBV5-5, the J call TRBJ1-4; the D gene is possibly TRBD1 (6 bases). The germline CDR1 and CDR2 sequences are SGHKS and YYEKEE (reference sequence). This CDR3 has 15 amino acids. V lost 3 bases to trimming and J lost 8 bases, with 17 bases between them. The CDR3 region has the DNA TGTGCCAGCAGCTCCCTAGACAGGCTCGGCGAAAAACTGTTTTTT. It specifies CASSSLDRLGEKLFF.

The V gene is TRBV10-1, the J gene TRBJ1-2; 10 nucleotides align to TRBD1. CDR1 is WNHNN and CDR2 is SYGVQD in the germline V gene (reference sequence). The CDR3 consists of 13 residues. Losses at the gene ends were 6 bases for V and 8 bases for J; bases not matched to a gene: 6. The CDR3 DNA sequence: TGCGCCAGCAGCCGGGACAGGGGTAACGGCTACACCTTC. The encoded protein is CASSRDRGNGYTF.

In this sample, this clone turned up once. The gene calls are TRBV19 and TRBJ1-1; 8 positions match TRBD1. V shed 5 bases and J 1 base; nucleotides not matched to a gene: 9. Germline CDR1 reads LNHDA; CDR2 reads SQIVND (reference sequence). This CDR3 spans 16 amino acids. CDR3 loop: CASSVTGGRGNTEAFF. CDR3 bases: TGTGCCAGTAGTGTTACAGGGGGTCGGGGGAACACTGAAGCTTTCTTT. The variable domain in full, with the rest retrieved from reference TRBV19 and TRBJ1-1, is DGGITQSPKYLFRKEGQNVTLSCEQNLNHDAMYWYRQDPGQGLRLIYYSQIVNDFQKGDIAEGYSVSREKKESFPLTVTSAQKNPTAFYLCASSVTGGRGNTEAFFGQGTRLTVV.

V is TRBV10-3 and J is TRBJ2-2; the D gene is possibly TRBD1 (6 bases). Per the germline V gene, CDR1 is ENHRY and CDR2 is SYGVKD. The CDR3 spans 19 residues. Trimming took off 0 bases at V and 3 bases at J, with 20 bases between the two ends. DNA of the CDR3: TGTGCCATCAGTGAGTCTGAAGGACAGCCGAAGGGGGACACCGGGGAGCTGTTTTTT. It codes for CAISESEGQPKGDTGELFF.

This clone appeared once. The chain has TRBV11-3 and TRBJ2-5, with a tentative D call TRBD2 (6 bases). The CDR3 sequence is 15 residues long. Trimming pared 5 bases from V and 8 bases from J, leaving 21 bases between. CDR1 is SGHNT, CDR2 YENEEA, per germline. The CDR3 is CASSPGLSSGDTQYF. In nucleotides, the CDR3 is TGTGCCAGCAGCCCGGGACTGAGTTCCGGGGACACCCAGTACTTC.

The rearrangement links TRBV19 to TRBJ1-3, with D perhaps TRBD1 (6 bases). Germline lookup yields CDR1 LNHDA and CDR2 SQIVND (reference sequence). The CDR3 runs 15 residues. The V end was cut by 1 base, the J end by 2 bases, with 9 bases between. The CDR3 DNA is TGTGCCAGTAGTATAGGACAGGAGGCTGGAAACACCATATATTTT. Translating gives CASSIGQEAGNTIYF.

The genes are TRBV10-3 and TRBJ1-1; TRBD1 matches 9 bases. V dropped 7 bases and J dropped 2; count of bases not matched to a gene: 5. The length of the CDR3 is 14 residues. Germline-derived CDR1 and CDR2 are ENHRY and SYGVKD. CDR3 DNA sequence: TGTGCCATCACCGGGACAGGGACCAACACTGAAGCTTTCTTT. Amino acids: CAITGTGTNTEAFF.